These 15 T cell receptor beta chains were sequenced from one sample in a study of cytomegalovirus exposure and HLA in healthy donors (dated 2017 in TCRdb). To prepare the library, the immunoSEQ multiplex PCR assay was applied. The multiplex PCR relied on a mix of 60 forward primers for TCR Vbeta segments and 13 reverse primers for TCR Jbeta segments. What TCRdb holds here is the immuneACCESS table cut down to in-frame rearrangements. Part of the clones is not present; checked against another copy, under half of the missing clones reflect an unresolved V gene, and the others are unexplained. The record for this sample contains 100,000 to 150,000 clones. Clones ranked in the top ten supply about 1.5% of the sample. Sequenced material: PBMCs. These receptors were taken from a woman in her thirties or forties in good health and CMV-seropositive.

Concerning this clone itself: The sample contains more than one DNA sequence encoding this CDR3. The rearrangement uses TRBV27 and TRBJ1-1; D not resolved. Trimming cost V 3 bases and J 3 bases, with 11 bases left between them. Germline CDR1 reads MNHEY; CDR2 reads SMNVEV (reference sequence). CDR3 length equals 14 residues. Here the CDR3 reads CASSFLGSHTEAFF. DNA of the CDR3: TGTGCCAGCAGTTTCCTCGGGAGCCACACTGAAGCTTTCTTT.

DNA of the CDR3: TGTGCCAGCAGAGAAAAAGCGGGGGTCGCGGCGAACACCGGGGAGCTGTTTTTT. Translation gives CASREKAGVAANTGELFF. The V and J genes are TRBV6-1 and TRBJ2-2; TRBD2 matches 8 bases. The junction had 12 bases not matched to a gene; V was cut back by 6 bases and J by 0 bases. The CDR3 totals 18 residues. Germline CDR1 reads MNHNS; CDR2 reads SASEGT.

The gene calls are TRBV6-5 and TRBJ1-3, with D maybe TRBD1 (6 bases). Looked up from germline, CDR1 is MNHEY and CDR2 is SVGAGI. V was pared by 6 bases and J by 4 bases, with 16 bases between. The CDR3 covers 15 residues. The CDR3 is CASRQDRDKGNTIYF. The CDR3 nucleotides read TGTGCCAGCAGGCAAGACCGGGACAAAGGAAACACCATATATTTT.

This chain joins TRBV5-1 and TRBJ2-1, with TRBD1 matching over 9 bases. CDR3 length: 16 residues. The germline CDR1 and CDR2 sequences are SGHRS and YFSETQ. The V gene end was trimmed by 0 bases and the J gene end by 3 bases; junction bases not matched to a gene: 4. This chain's CDR3 is CASSLAGTGNYNEQFF. The CDR3 DNA is TGCGCCAGCAGCTTGGCCGGGACAGGGAACTACAATGAGCAGTTCTTC.

A note on this clone: At one of its ends the junction is not consistent with the germline gene, which may arise from a read error. The gene calls are TRBV7-7 and TRBJ2-7, with 10 positions matching TRBD1. This CDR3 is built from 15 residues. The germline V gene has CDR1 SSHAT and CDR2 FNYEAQ (reference sequence). The CDR3 bases are TGTGCTAGCAGCCGTGGACAGGGGGAAGGGTACGAGCAGTACTTC. As protein: CASSRGQGEGYEQYF.

The genes are TRBV28 and TRBJ1-2; maybe TRBD1 (6 bases). V was trimmed by 3 bases and J by 2 bases, leaving 10 bases between them. Looked up from germline, CDR1 is MDHEN and CDR2 is SYDVKM. There are 14 residues in the CDR3. CDR3 bases: TGTGCCAGCAGTTTCGGGGGGGCGAACTATGGCTACACCTTC. Its translation: CASSFGGANYGYTF.

V and J are TRBV10-1 and TRBJ2-5; D not certain. CDR3 length: 13 residues. Trimming stripped 3 bases from V and 2 bases from J, with 7 bases between. Germline CDR1 is WNHNN and CDR2 is SYGVQD (reference sequence). CDR3 nucleotide sequence: TGCGCCAGCAGTGATACATATCAAGAGACCCAGTACTTC. Translating it yields CASSDTYQETQYF.

The chain links TRBV25-1 to TRBJ2-3; no clear D. V shed 4 bases and J shed 3 bases, with 11 bases lying between them. This CDR3 has 14 amino acids. CDR1 and CDR2 (germline): MGHDK, SYGVNS. The CDR3 coding sequence is TGTGCCAGCAGTGTCGGTGATGATACAGATACGCAGTATTTT. Translated, it gives CASSVGDDTDTQYF.

V is TRBV5-1 and J is TRBJ2-2; 12 bases fit TRBD2. Losses at the gene ends were 1 base for V and 0 bases for J; bases not matched to a gene: 7. The CDR3 spans 19 residues. Germline V lookup: CDR1 SGHRS, CDR2 YFSETQ. CDR3 DNA sequence: TGCGCCAGCAGCTTGACGGCTAGCGGGAGGGGTCCGAACACCGGGGAGCTGTTTTTT. It specifies CASSLTASGRGPNTGELFF. The entire variable domain, with the rest obtained from reference TRBV5-1 and TRBJ2-2, is as follows: KAGVTQTPRYLIKTRGQQVTLSCSPISGHRSVSWYQQTPGQGLQFLFEYFSETQRNKGNFPGRFSGRQFSNSRSEMNVSTLELGDSALYLCASSLTASGRGPNTGELFFGEGSRLTVL.

J is TRBJ2-1 and V is TRBV5-1, with D maybe TRBD2 (5 bases). Looked up from germline, CDR1 is SGHRS and CDR2 is YFSETQ. CDR3 length: 12 residues. V was shortened by 7 bases and J by 5 bases, with 10 bases between the two germline ends. CDR3 residues: CASSSGDNEQFF. As DNA, the CDR3 is TGCGCCAGCTCGAGCGGAGACAATGAGCAGTTCTTC.

This chain joins TRBV15 and TRBJ2-5; 11 positions match TRBD2. The CDR3 spans 18 residues. After removal of 4 bases from V and 2 bases from J, the junction contained 12 bases not matched to a gene. Germline CDR1 reads LNHNV; CDR2 reads YYDKDF (reference sequence). The chain's CDR3 is CATSTPIGTSGEQETQYF. The CDR3 coding sequence is TGTGCCACCAGCACGCCAATAGGGACTAGCGGAGAGCAAGAGACCCAGTACTTC.

V usage is TRBV19 and J usage is TRBJ1-1; D may be TRBD1 (5 bases). This CDR3 spans 13 amino acids. Trimming left V 7 bases short and J 1 base short, with 10 bases between. Looked up from germline, CDR1 is LNHDA and CDR2 is SQIVND (reference sequence). The CDR3 region is CASNDRENTEAFF. As DNA, the CDR3 is TGTGCCAGTAATGACAGAGAGAACACTGAAGCTTTCTTT. The full variable domain, rest sourced from reference TRBV19 and TRBJ1-1, is DGGITQSPKYLFRKEGQNVTLSCEQNLNHDAMYWYRQDPGQGLRLIYYSQIVNDFQKGDIAEGYSVSREKKESFPLTVTSAQKNPTAFYLCASNDRENTEAFFGQGTRLTVV.

The J gene is TRBJ1-5, the V gene TRBV6-5; the D gene is possibly TRBD1 (6 bases). CDR1 is MNHEY, CDR2 SVGAGI, per germline. V lost 5 bases and J 5 bases, leaving 10 bases between the germline ends. The CDR3 contains 13 residues. The CDR3 DNA reads as TGTGCCAGCAGTCGAGGGGGATATCAGCCCCAGCATTTT. It encodes CASSRGGYQPQHF.

V and J are TRBV30 and TRBJ2-3; 8 nucleotides agree with TRBD2. The CDR3 has 15 residues. Trimming cost V 0 bases and J 1 base; bases outside gene matches: 3. Per the germline V gene, CDR1 is GTSNPN and CDR2 is SVGIG (reference sequence). CDR3 nucleotide sequence: TGTGCCTGGAGTGTAGCGGGAGAAGGCACAGATACGCAGTATTTT. This gives the protein CAWSVAGEGTDTQYF.

The rearrangement uses TRBV28 and TRBJ1-6; tentative D call: TRBD1 (6 bases). The CDR3 runs 14 residues. Germline V gene data show CDR1 as MDHEN and CDR2 as SYDVKM. V was shortened by 3 bases and J by 7 bases, with 10 bases between the two germline ends. The CDR3 DNA is TGTGCCAGCAGTTTCAGGGGCCGGAATTCACCCCTCCACTTT. It translates to CASSFRGRNSPLHF.